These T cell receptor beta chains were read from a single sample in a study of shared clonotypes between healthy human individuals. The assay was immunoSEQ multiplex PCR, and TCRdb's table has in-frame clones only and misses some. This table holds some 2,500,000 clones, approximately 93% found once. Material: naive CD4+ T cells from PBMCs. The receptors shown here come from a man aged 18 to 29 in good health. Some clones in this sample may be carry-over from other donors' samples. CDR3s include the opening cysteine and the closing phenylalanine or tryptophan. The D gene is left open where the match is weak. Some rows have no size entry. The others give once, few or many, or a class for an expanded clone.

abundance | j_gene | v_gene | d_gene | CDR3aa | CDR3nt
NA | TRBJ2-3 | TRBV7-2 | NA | CASSFSGTDTQYF | TGTGCCAGCAGCTTCAGCGGAACGGATACGCAGTATTTT
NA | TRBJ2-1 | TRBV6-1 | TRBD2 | CASSGRLAEIYNEQFF | TGTGCCAGCAGTGGCCGCCTAGCGGAGATATACAATGAGCAGTTCTTC
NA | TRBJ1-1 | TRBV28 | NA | CASSLRGEAFF | TGTGCCAGCAGTTTAAGGGGAGAAGCTTTCTTT
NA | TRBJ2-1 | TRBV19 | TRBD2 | CASSIPSGSMAEQFF | TGTGCCAGTAGTATACCGAGCGGGAGTATGGCTGAGCAGTTCTTC
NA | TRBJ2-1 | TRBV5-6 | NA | CASSQGTVSSYNEQFF | TGTGCCAGCAGCCAAGGGACGGTGAGCTCCTACAATGAGCAGTTCTTC
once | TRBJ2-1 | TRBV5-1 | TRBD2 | CASSFPAATSGNYNEQFF | TGCGCCAGCAGCTTTCCAGCAGCCACTAGCGGGAATTACAATGAGCAGTTCTTC
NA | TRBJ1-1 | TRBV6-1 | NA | CASSGGPEAFF | TGTGCCAGCAGTGGTGGCCCGGAAGCTTTCTTT
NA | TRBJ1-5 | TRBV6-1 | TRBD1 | CASSEMGQVSNQPQHF | TGTGCCAGCAGTGAAATGGGACAGGTTAGCAATCAGCCCCAGCATTTT
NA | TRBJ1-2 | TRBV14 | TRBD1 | CASSPDRGGRGYTF | TGTGCCAGCAGCCCTGACAGGGGAGGAAGAGGCTACACCTTC
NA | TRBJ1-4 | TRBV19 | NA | CASTPGGAWNEKLFF | TGTGCCAGTACGCCCGGAGGGGCTTGGAATGAAAAACTGTTTTTT
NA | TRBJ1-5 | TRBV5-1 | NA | CASSLGDGLSNQPQHF | TGCGCCAGCAGCTTGGGGGACGGCCTAAGCAATCAGCCCCAGCATTTT
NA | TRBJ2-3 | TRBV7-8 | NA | CASSSAGTDTQYF | TGTGCCAGCAGCTCCGCCGGCACAGATACGCAGTATTTT
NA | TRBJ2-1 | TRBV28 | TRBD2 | CASSLSTSGSYEQFF | TGTGCCAGCAGTTTATCGACTAGCGGGAGCTATGAGCAGTTCTTC
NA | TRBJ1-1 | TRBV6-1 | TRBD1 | CASSESGQGAFF | TGTGCCAGCAGTGAATCGGGACAGGGGGCTTTCTTT
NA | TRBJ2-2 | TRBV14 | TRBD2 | CASSHGSGRIGGELFF | TGTGCCAGCAGCCACGGTAGCGGGAGGATCGGCGGGGAGCTGTTTTTT
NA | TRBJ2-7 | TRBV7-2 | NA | CASSHLATEENYEQYF | TGTGCCAGCAGCCACCTCGCGACCGAGGAAAACTACGAGCAGTACTTC
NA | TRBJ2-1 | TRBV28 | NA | CASSVRGGEQFF | TGTGCCAGCAGTGTCAGGGGGGGTGAGCAGTTCTTC
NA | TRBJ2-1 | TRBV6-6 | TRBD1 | CASSRDRGSYNEQFF | TGTGCCAGCAGCCGCGACAGGGGCTCCTACAATGAGCAGTTCTTC
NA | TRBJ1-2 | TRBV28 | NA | CASSFTYLGYGYTF | TGTGCCAGCAGTTTCACCTATCTAGGGTATGGCTACACCTTC
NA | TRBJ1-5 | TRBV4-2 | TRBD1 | CASSQFDRGVEPQHF | TGTGCCAGCAGCCAATTTGACAGGGGGGTAGAGCCCCAGCATTTT
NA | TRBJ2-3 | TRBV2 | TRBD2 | CASQLAPDTDTQYF | TGTGCCAGCCAACTAGCGCCAGACACAGATACGCAGTATTTT
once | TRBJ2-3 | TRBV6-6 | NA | CASRTQGAWGTQYF | TGTGCCAGCAGGACACAGGGTGCCTGGGGTACGCAGTATTTT
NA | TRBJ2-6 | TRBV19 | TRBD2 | CASRVISGRPGANVLTF | TGTGCCAGTAGGGTCATTAGCGGGAGACCAGGGGCCAACGTCCTGACTTTC
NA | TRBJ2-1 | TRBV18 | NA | CASSPGTLTYNEQFF | TGTGCCAGCTCACCAGGGACCCTAACTTACAATGAGCAGTTCTTC
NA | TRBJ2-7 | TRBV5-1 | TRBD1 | CASSLGEGTGEQYF | TGCGCCAGCAGCTTGGGTGAGGGGACAGGCGAGCAGTACTTC
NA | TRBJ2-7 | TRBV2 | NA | CATHDSSSYEQYF | TGTGCCACCCATGATTCTAGCTCCTACGAGCAGTACTTC
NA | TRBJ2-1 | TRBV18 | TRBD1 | CASSLGQDNEQFF | TGTGCCAGCTCACTAGGACAGGACAATGAGCAGTTCTTC
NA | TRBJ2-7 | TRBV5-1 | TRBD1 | CASSGTGTGDQQYF | TGCGCCAGCAGCGGAACCGGGACAGGCGATCAGCAGTACTTC
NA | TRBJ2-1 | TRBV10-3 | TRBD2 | CAISPTRTAGGNEQFF | TGTGCCATCAGTCCAACAAGAACTGCGGGAGGGAATGAGCAGTTCTTC
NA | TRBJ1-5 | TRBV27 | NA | CASGGIGRVSNQPQHF | TGTGCCAGCGGGGGGATAGGCCGAGTAAGCAATCAGCCCCAGCATTTT
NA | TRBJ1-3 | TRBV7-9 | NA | CASSFDDGTIYF | TGTGCCAGCAGCTTCGATGACGGCACCATATATTTT
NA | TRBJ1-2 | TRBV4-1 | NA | CASSQDRQNYGYTF | TGCGCCAGCAGCCAAGATCGACAGAACTATGGCTACACCTTC
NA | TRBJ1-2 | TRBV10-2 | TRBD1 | CASSERQGTFYGYTF | TGCGCCAGCAGTGAACGACAGGGGACGTTCTATGGCTACACCTTC
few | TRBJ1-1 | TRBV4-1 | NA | CASSLQTVGRDIEAFF | TGCGCCAGCAGCCTCCAAACGGTAGGGAGGGATATAGAAGCTTTCTTT
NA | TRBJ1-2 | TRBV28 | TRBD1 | CASRPTGDLYGYTF | TGTGCCAGCAGGCCAACAGGGGACCTCTATGGCTACACCTTC
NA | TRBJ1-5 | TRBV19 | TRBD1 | CASSIPHGTGVNQPQHF | TGTGCCAGTAGTATCCCTCATGGGACAGGGGTCAATCAGCCCCAGCATTTT
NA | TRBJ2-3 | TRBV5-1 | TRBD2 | CASRYLAGGSDTQYF | TGCGCCAGCAGATACCTAGCGGGAGGATCGGATACGCAGTATTTT
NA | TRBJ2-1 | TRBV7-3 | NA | CASSSRASIKFF | TGTGCCAGCAGCTCCAGAGCTAGCATTAAGTTCTTC
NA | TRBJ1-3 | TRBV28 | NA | CASSLLGGASGNTIYF | TGTGCCAGCAGTCTACTAGGGGGTGCCTCTGGAAACACCATATATTTT
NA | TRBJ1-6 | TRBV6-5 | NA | CASSYSRRGDSPLHF | TGTGCCAGCAGTTACTCGAGAAGGGGTGATTCACCCCTCCACTTT
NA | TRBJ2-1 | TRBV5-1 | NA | CASSPIPGSGEQFF | TGCGCCAGCAGCCCCATTCCGGGGTCGGGTGAGCAGTTCTTC
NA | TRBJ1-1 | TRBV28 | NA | CASSSWTGAGTEAFF | TGTGCCAGCAGTTCGTGGACGGGAGCGGGGACTGAAGCTTTCTTT
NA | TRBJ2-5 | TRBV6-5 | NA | CASNLNRDMGETQYF | TGTGCCAGCAATCTCAACCGGGACATGGGAGAGACCCAGTACTTC
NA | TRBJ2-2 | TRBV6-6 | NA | CASSSQGLIVELFF | TGTGCCAGCAGTTCTCAGGGTTTAATTGTGGAGCTGTTTTTT
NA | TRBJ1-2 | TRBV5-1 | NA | CASSLGGPVGGYTF | TGCGCCAGCAGCTTGGGAGGGCCCGTAGGAGGCTACACCTTC
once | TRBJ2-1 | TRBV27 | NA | CASSLSRGRTSYNEQFF | TGTGCCAGCAGCTTAAGCCGGGGACGAACCTCCTACAATGAGCAGTTCTTC
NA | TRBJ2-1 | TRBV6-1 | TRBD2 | CASSPSGRTYNEQFF | TGTGCCAGCAGTCCTAGCGGGAGAACCTACAATGAGCAGTTCTTC
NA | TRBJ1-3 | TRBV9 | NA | CASSAQVSGNTIYF | TGTGCCAGCAGCGCCCAGGTCTCTGGAAACACCATATATTTT
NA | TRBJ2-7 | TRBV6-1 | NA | CASRPPGGNYEQYF | TGTGCCAGCCGTCCCCCGGGTGGAAACTACGAGCAGTACTTC
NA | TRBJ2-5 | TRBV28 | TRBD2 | CASSGGSGRIETQYF | TGTGCCAGCAGTGGGGGAAGCGGGAGGATAGAGACCCAGTACTTC
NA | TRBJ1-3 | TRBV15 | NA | CATSKQGAGNTIYF | TGTGCCACCAGCAAACAGGGAGCTGGAAACACCATATATTTT
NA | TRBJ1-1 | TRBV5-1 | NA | CASSLFVPGGGEAFF | TGCGCCAGCAGCTTATTCGTCCCGGGGGGCGGTGAAGCTTTCTTT
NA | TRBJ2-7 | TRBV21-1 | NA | CASSLPGRISYEQYF | TGTGCCAGCAGCTTACCGGGACGGATTTCCTACGAGCAGTACTTC
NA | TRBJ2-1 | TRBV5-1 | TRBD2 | CASSRGLAGVWVSYNEQFF | TGCGCCAGCAGTCGTGGACTAGCGGGAGTCTGGGTATCCTACAATGAGCAGTTCTTC
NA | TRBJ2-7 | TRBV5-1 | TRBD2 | CASSLRLAGTYEQYF | TGCGCCAGCAGCTTACGCCTAGCGGGGACCTACGAGCAGTACTTC
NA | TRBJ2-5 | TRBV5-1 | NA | CASSLKVASETQYF | TGCGCCAGCAGCTTGAAGGTGGCCTCAGAGACCCAGTACTTC
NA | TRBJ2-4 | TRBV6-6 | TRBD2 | CASSSRTSGLIQYF | TGTGCCAGCAGTTCACGGACTAGCGGGCTAATTCAGTACTTC
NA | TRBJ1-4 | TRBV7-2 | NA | CASSLVNNEKLFF | TGTGCCAGCAGCTTAGTGAATAATGAAAAACTGTTTTTT
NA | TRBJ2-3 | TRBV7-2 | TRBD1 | CASSPRTGSTDTQYF | TGTGCCAGCAGCCCAAGGACAGGGAGCACAGATACGCAGTATTTT